These 25 T cell receptor beta chains share one sample of origin, sequenced in a study of blood T cell repertoires in COVID-19. Profiling relied on immunoSEQ multiplex PCR, and the TCRdb table lists in-frame clones only, not all of them. The sample lists 150,000 or so clones, about 87% occurring once. Sequenced: peripheral blood. The receptors originated from a human donor in a cohort sampled during active COVID-19.

The rearrangement joins TRBV7-8 to TRBJ1-5; D remains ambiguous. The CDR3 has 13 residues. V was cut by 1 base and J by 9 bases, with 10 bases left in between. Germline assignment: CDR1 SGHVS and CDR2 FQNEAQ. CDR3 sequence (DNA): TGTGCCAGCAGCTTAGAGGAGGATCGGCCCCAGCATTTT. This gives the protein CASSLEEDRPQHF.

V usage is TRBV11-3 and J usage is TRBJ1-1, with D perhaps TRBD1 (6 bases). The CDR3 is made up of 11 amino acids. Trimming took 6 bases from V and 7 from J, leaving 9 bases between them. Germline V gives CDR1 SGHNT, CDR2 YENEEA. CDR3 sequence: CASRRTDEAFF. The DNA for the CDR3 is TGTGCCAGCAGGAGGACAGATGAAGCTTTCTTT.

The chain has TRBV24-1 and TRBJ2-3; D possibly corresponds to TRBD2 (6 bases). This CDR3 comprises 16 residues. Trimming stripped 4 bases from V and 5 bases from J, with 18 bases between. Germline V gene sequence: CDR1 KGHDR, CDR2 SFDVKD. This CDR3 reads CATSDGGLTHKDTQYF. DNA of the CDR3: TGTGCCACCAGTGACGGGGGACTGACCCACAAAGATACGCAGTATTTT.

The rearrangement links TRBV7-2 to TRBJ2-7, with D possibly being TRBD1 (5 bases). This CDR3 is built from 13 residues. The germline gives CDR1 SGHTA, CDR2 FQGNSA. Deletions cut 4 bases from V and 4 bases from J, with 11 bases between. The CDR3 bases are TGTGCCAGCAGCTCTGCAGGGAAGTACGAGCAGTACTTC. Amino acid sequence: CASSSAGKYEQYF.

The rearrangement links TRBV5-4 to TRBJ1-4; 7 positions match TRBD1. CDR3 length equals 15 residues. The germline V gene encodes CDR1 SGHNT and CDR2 YYREEE (reference sequence). The J segment lost 5 bases and the V segment lost 3 bases, leaving 7 bases of the junction unmatched. CDR3 in amino acids: CASSSPGTENEKLFF. The CDR3 nucleotides read TGTGCCAGCAGCTCCCCCGGGACAGAAAATGAAAAACTGTTTTTT.

V usage is TRBV7-2 and J usage is TRBJ2-3; no clear D. This CDR3 has 12 residues. Trimming took 5 bases from V and 0 from J, leaving 3 bases between them. The germline V gene has CDR1 SGHTA and CDR2 FQGNSA. CDR3 bases: TGTGCCAGCAGCGCGAGCACAGATACGCAGTATTTT. Protein sequence: CASSASTDTQYF.

This clone was observed once. V is TRBV6-2 or TRBV6-3 and J is TRBJ2-1; TRBD1 aligns across 7 bases. Trimming removed 2 bases from V and 9 bases from J; junction bases left unmatched: 7. The CDR3 spans 14 residues. CDR1 and CDR2 from the germline V gene are MNHEY and SVGEGT. The CDR3: CASSYGRGSGEQFF. As DNA, the CDR3 is TGTGCCAGCAGTTACGGCAGGGGGAGCGGTGAGCAGTTCTTC.

The rearrangement links TRBV5-1 to TRBJ2-2; 10 positions match TRBD2. V lost 4 bases, J lost 0 bases, and 6 bases stayed unmatched. This CDR3 has 17 residues. Germline CDR1 and CDR2: SGHRS and YFSETQ. The CDR3 region is CASSPTTSGANTGELFF. The CDR3 DNA reads TGCGCCAGCAGCCCGACAACTAGCGGGGCGAACACCGGGGAGCTGTTTTTT. Full variable domain (rest looked up from reference TRBV5-1 and TRBJ2-2): KAGVTQTPRYLIKTRGQQVTLSCSPISGHRSVSWYQQTPGQGLQFLFEYFSETQRNKGNFPGRFSGRQFSNSRSEMNVSTLELGDSALYLCASSPTTSGANTGELFFGEGSRLTVL.

V usage is TRBV6-4 and J usage is TRBJ1-3; 11 bases line up with TRBD1. The junction had 9 bases not matched to a gene; V was cut back by 5 bases and J by 0 bases. Germline CDR1 MRHNA, CDR2 SNTAGT. This CDR3 has 18 amino acids. The CDR3, as DNA: TGTGCCAGCAGTTCCCGGGACAGGGGGTTCCACTCTGGAAACACCATATATTTT. Its protein is CASSSRDRGFHSGNTIYF.

The rearrangement links TRBV5-1 to TRBJ2-3; 9 nucleotides line up with TRBD2. In germline, CDR1 is SGHRS, CDR2 YFSETQ. The junction had 14 bases not matched to a gene; V was cut back by 3 bases and J by 0 bases. The CDR3 is 19 amino acids. CDR3 nucleotides: TGCGCCAGCAGCTCTAGCGGGAAACCGATCACTCTTAGCACAGATACGCAGTATTTT. This gives the protein CASSSSGKPITLSTDTQYF.

The genes are TRBV4-1 and TRBJ1-2, with D tentatively TRBD1 (6 bases). With 4 bases removed from V and 2 bases from J, the gap between germline ends came to 32 bases. The CDR3 covers 21 residues. The germline CDR1 and CDR2 sequences are MGHRA and YSYEKL. In DNA form, the CDR3 reads TGCGCCAGCAGCCGTAGAATGACTCCCCGGGACACGCAAGGTCCAAACTATGGCTACACCTTC. Translated: CASSRRMTPRDTQGPNYGYTF.

In its sample, this clone was seen a few times. The CDR3 region has the DNA TGCGCCAGCAGCTCCCAACTGGGACAGGGAGCGCCCGAAGCTTTCTTT. This codes for CASSSQLGQGAPEAFF. The chain has TRBV5-1 and TRBJ1-1, with 9 bases aligning to TRBD1. Germline CDR1 is SGHRS and CDR2 is YFSETQ. The CDR3 spans 16 residues. V gave up 3 bases and J gave up 8 bases; unmatched junction bases: 14. The variable domain in full, with the rest retrieved from reference TRBV5-1 and TRBJ1-1, is KAGVTQTPRYLIKTRGQQVTLSCSPISGHRSVSWYQQTPGQGLQFLFEYFSETQRNKGNFPGRFSGRQFSNSRSEMNVSTLELGDSALYLCASSSQLGQGAPEAFFGQGTRLTVV.

The chain recombines TRBV6-2 or TRBV6-3 with TRBJ1-2; 7 nucleotides align to TRBD1. CDR1 MNHEY and CDR2 SVGEGT come from the germline V gene. CDR3 length: 20 residues. V lost 0 bases and J lost 2; bases outside the gene matches: 18. CDR3 protein: CASSYSLRTGAAWRNYGYTF. CDR3 DNA: TGTGCCAGCAGTTACTCCCTCCGGACAGGAGCTGCTTGGAGAAACTATGGCTACACCTTC.

V is TRBV7-2 and J is TRBJ1-1; D may be TRBD1 (6 bases). The CDR3 has 14 amino acids. The V end was cut by 5 bases, the J end by 7 bases, with 17 bases between. CDR1 is SGHTA, CDR2 FQGNSA, per germline. The CDR3 spells CASSTTDSGNEAFF. DNA of the CDR3: TGTGCCAGCAGCACCACGGACAGCGGAAATGAAGCTTTCTTT.

This chain links TRBV7-9 with TRBJ2-2; 7 bases are shared with TRBD2. V shed 5 bases and J 4 bases; nucleotides not matched to a gene: 4. Germline CDR1 SEHNR, CDR2 FQNEAQ (reference sequence). This CDR3 spans 14 amino acids. CDR3 nucleotide sequence: TGTGCCAGCAGCCAGGGACTAAGCACCGGGGAGCTGTTTTTT. Translated, it gives CASSQGLSTGELFF.

About this clone: The junction departs from the called germline gene at one end, perhaps through a read error. V is TRBV6-2 or TRBV6-3 and J is TRBJ2-1; TRBD2 matches 14 bases. CDR3 length: 14 amino acids. The germline gives CDR1 MNHEY, CDR2 SVGEGT. CDR3 protein: CASSYPGTSGSYVF. DNA for the CDR3: TGTGCCAGCAGTTACCCCGGGACTAGCGGGAGCTATGTCTTC.

The chain carries TRBV15 and TRBJ1-5; D is possibly TRBD1 (6 bases). This CDR3 has 18 residues. V shed 0 bases and J shed 0 bases, with 15 bases lying between them. Germline-derived CDR1 and CDR2 are LNHNV and YYDKDF (reference sequence). The CDR3 is CATSRDRSGAGSNQPQHF. CDR3 nucleotide sequence: TGTGCCACCAGCAGAGATAGATCAGGGGCCGGTAGCAATCAGCCCCAGCATTTT.

The rearrangement links TRBV7-8 to TRBJ1-1; D remains ambiguous. CDR1 and CDR2 (germline): SGHVS, FQNEAQ. This CDR3 has 14 residues. V was shortened by 5 bases and J by 4 bases, with 14 bases between the two germline ends. This chain's CDR3 is CASSPSRGSTEAFF. CDR3 sequence (DNA): TGTGCCAGCAGCCCCTCCCGCGGAAGCACTGAAGCTTTCTTT.

This chain links TRBV5-4 with TRBJ2-2, with a tentative D call TRBD1 (6 bases). The length of the CDR3 is 15 residues. The V gene lost 4 bases and the J gene lost 0 bases, with 10 bases spanning the gap. The germline V gene has CDR1 SGHNT and CDR2 YYREEE (reference sequence). CDR3 amino acids: CASSPGHTNTGELFF. The CDR3, as DNA: TGTGCCAGCAGCCCGGGACACACGAACACCGGGGAGCTGTTTTTT.

The count of this clone is one. As DNA, the CDR3 is TGTGCCAGCAGCCTACGGACAGGGTTGGGGAATGAGCAGTTCTTC. It specifies CASSLRTGLGNEQFF. J is TRBJ2-1 and V is TRBV11-2; 8 nucleotides align to TRBD1. The CDR3 runs to 15 residues. Germline trimming cut 5 bases from V and 7 bases from J; bases unmatched to any gene: 10. The germline V gene has CDR1 SGHAT and CDR2 FQNNGV.

The rearrangement joins TRBV5-1 to TRBJ2-2; D is uncertain. Between the trimmed V and J ends, which lost 1 base and 1 base, there was a span of 8 bases. There are 15 residues in the CDR3. CDR1 and CDR2 (germline): SGHRS, YFSETQ. CDR3 nucleotides: TGCGCCAGCAGCTTGCACGGAGAGAACACCGGGGAGCTGTTTTTT. Its translation: CASSLHGENTGELFF.

The chain employs TRBV6-2 or TRBV6-3 and TRBJ1-2; 9 bases agree with TRBD1. Germline loops: CDR1 MNHEY, CDR2 SVGEGT. The CDR3 sequence is 15 residues long. With V trimmed by 4 bases and J by 5 bases, 8 bases remained unmatched. The CDR3 region has the DNA TGTGCCAGCAGTTCTACCGGGACAGGGAATTATGGCTACACCTTC. It specifies CASSSTGTGNYGYTF.

This chain links TRBV7-9 with TRBJ2-1; 9 bases match TRBD1. CDR1 is SEHNR, CDR2 FQNEAQ, per germline (reference sequence). V shed 5 bases and J 7 bases; nucleotides not matched to a gene: 6. The CDR3 has 14 amino acids. In DNA form, the CDR3 reads TGTGCCAGCAGCATAGGACAGGGGTGGAATGAGCAGTTCTTC. Protein product: CASSIGQGWNEQFF.

This clone was counted a single time. This rearrangement joins TRBV7-8 to TRBJ1-4; possibly TRBD1 for D (5 bases). The length of the CDR3 is 15 residues. Trimming took 2 bases from V and 4 from J, leaving 11 bases between them. Germline V CDR1 and CDR2: SGHVS, FQNEAQ. Here the CDR3 DNA reads TGTGCCAGCAGCTTACAGGGCCGTGGTAATGAAAAACTGTTTTTT. It translates to CASSLQGRGNEKLFF.

V gene TRBV7-3 combines with J gene TRBJ2-1, with a possible D match to TRBD2 (5 bases). Germline V gene sequence: CDR1 SGHTA, CDR2 FQGTGA. Deletions cut 1 base from V and 5 bases from J, with 9 bases between. The CDR3 is made up of 14 amino acids. CDR3 amino acids: CASSLSASNNEQFF. CDR3 in DNA: TGTGCCAGCAGCTTAAGTGCTAGCAACAATGAGCAGTTCTTC.